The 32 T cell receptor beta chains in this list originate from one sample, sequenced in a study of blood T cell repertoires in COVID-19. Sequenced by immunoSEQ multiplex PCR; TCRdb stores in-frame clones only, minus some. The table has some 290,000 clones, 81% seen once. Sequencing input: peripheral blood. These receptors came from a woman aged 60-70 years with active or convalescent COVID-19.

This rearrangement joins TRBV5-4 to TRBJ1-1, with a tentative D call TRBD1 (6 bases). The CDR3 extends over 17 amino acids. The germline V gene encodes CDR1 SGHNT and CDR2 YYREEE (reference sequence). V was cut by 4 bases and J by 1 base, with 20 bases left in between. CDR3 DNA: TGTGCCAGCAGCGGGATTAACAGGGCGCTACAGAACACTGAAGCTTTCTTT. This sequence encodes CASSGINRALQNTEAFF.

DNA for the CDR3: TGTGCCAGCAGCCGGCGGGGGGCCGGGGAGCTGTTTTTT. Residues: CASSRRGAGELFF. This sequence joins TRBV7-8 and TRBJ2-2; TRBD2 aligns across 8 bases. CDR1 is SGHVS and CDR2 is FQNEAQ in the germline V gene. This CDR3 is built from 13 residues. V lost 5 bases and J lost 6; bases outside the gene matches: 2.

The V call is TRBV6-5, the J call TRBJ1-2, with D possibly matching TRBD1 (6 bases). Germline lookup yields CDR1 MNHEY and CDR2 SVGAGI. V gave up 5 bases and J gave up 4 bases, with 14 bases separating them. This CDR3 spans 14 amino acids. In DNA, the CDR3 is TGTGCCAGCAGTCGAGGAGGACAGACCTATGGCTACACCTTC. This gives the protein CASSRGGQTYGYTF.

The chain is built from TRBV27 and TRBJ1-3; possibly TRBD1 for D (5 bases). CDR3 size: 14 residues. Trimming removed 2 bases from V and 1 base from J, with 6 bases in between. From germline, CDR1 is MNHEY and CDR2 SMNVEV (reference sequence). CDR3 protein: CASSLRQSGNTIYF. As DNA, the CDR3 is TGTGCCAGCAGTTTACGACAGTCTGGAAACACCATATATTTT.

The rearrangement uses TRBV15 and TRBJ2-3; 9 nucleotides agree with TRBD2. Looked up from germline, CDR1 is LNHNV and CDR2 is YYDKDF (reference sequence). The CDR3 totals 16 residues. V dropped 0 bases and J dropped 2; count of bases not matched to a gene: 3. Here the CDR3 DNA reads TGTGCCACCAGCAGAGACCCTAGCGGGAACACAGATACGCAGTATTTT. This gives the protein CATSRDPSGNTDTQYF.

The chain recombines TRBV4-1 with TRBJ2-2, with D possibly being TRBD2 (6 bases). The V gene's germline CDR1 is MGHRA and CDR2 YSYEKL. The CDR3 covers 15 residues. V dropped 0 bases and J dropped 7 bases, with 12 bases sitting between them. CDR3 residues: CASSQDRRVGGELFF. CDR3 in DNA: TGCGCCAGCAGCCAAGATCGGAGGGTTGGCGGGGAGCTGTTTTTT.

The CDR3 sequence is CASSPPGQGDNSPLHF. CDR3 DNA sequence: TGTGCCAGCTCACCACCAGGCCAGGGGGACAATTCACCCCTCCACTTT. This chain uses TRBV18 with TRBJ1-6, with TRBD1 matching over 7 bases. Trimming took 0 bases from V and 7 from J; bases not matched to a gene: 6. The CDR3 extends over 16 amino acids. Germline V CDR1 and CDR2: KGHSH, LQKENI.

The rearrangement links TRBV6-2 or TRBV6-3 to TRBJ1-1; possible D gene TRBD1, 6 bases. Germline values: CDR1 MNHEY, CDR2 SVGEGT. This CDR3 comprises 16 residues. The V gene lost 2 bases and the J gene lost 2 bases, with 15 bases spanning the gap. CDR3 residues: CASSYGNSGANTEAFF. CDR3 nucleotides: TGTGCCAGCAGTTACGGAAACTCAGGGGCCAACACTGAAGCTTTCTTT.

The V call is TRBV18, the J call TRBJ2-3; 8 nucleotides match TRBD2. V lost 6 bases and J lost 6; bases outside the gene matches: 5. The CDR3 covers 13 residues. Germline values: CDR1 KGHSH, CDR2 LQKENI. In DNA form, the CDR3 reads TGTGCCAGCTCGAATAGCGGGGCCGATACGCAGTATTTT. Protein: CASSNSGADTQYF.

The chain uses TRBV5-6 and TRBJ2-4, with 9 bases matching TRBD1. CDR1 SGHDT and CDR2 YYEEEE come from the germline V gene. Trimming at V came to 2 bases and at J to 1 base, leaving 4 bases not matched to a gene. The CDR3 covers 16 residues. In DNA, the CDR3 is TGTGCCAGCAGCTTCGGGGACAGGGAGGCCAAAAACATTCAGTACTTC. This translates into CASSFGDREAKNIQYF. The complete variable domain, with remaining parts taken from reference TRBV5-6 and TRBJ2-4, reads DAGVTQSPTHLIKTRGQQVTLRCSPKSGHDTVSWYQQALGQGPQFIFQYYEEEERQRGNFPDRFSGHQFPNYSSELNVNALLLGDSALYLCASSFGDREAKNIQYFGAGTRLSVL.

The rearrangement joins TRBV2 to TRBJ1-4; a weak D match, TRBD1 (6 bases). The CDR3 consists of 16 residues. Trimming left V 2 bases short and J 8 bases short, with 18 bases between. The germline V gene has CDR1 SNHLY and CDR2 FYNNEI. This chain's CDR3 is CASSERDNPSGEKLFF. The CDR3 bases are TGTGCCAGCAGTGAACGGGACAATCCATCGGGGGAAAAACTGTTTTTT.

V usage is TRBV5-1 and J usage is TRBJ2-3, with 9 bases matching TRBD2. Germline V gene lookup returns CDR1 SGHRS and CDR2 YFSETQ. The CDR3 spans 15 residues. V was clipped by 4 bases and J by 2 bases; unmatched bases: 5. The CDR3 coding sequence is TGCGCCAGCAGCCCCGGGACTAGCACCACAGATACGCAGTATTTT. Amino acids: CASSPGTSTTDTQYF.

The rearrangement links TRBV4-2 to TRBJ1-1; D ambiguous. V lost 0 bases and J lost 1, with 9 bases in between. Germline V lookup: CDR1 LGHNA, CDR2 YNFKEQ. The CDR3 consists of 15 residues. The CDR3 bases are TGTGCCAGCAGCCAAGATAGTCCGCAGAACACTGAAGCTTTCTTT. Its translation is CASSQDSPQNTEAFF.

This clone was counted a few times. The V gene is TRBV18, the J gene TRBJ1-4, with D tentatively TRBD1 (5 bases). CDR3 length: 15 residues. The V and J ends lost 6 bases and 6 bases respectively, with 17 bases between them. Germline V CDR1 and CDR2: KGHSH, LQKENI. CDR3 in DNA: TGTGCCAGCTCCCGAACATCACGGGGGGATGAAAAACTGTTTTTT. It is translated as CASSRTSRGDEKLFF.

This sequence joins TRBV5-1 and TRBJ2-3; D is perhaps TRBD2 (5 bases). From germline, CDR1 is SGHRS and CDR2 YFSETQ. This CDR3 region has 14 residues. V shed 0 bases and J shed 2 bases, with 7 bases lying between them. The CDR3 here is CASSLGGFTDTQYF. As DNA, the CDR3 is TGCGCCAGCAGCTTGGGAGGGTTCACAGATACGCAGTATTTT.

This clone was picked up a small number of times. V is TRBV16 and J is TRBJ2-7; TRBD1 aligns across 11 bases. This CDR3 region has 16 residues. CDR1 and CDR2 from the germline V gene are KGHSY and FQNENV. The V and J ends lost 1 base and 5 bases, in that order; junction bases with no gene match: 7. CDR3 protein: CASSQFGWTGGDEQYF. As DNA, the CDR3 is TGTGCCAGCAGCCAATTTGGATGGACAGGGGGCGACGAGCAGTACTTC. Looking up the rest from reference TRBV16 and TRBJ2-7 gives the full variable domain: GEEVAQTPKHLVRGEGQKAKLYCAPIKGHSYVFWYQQVLKNEFKFLISFQNENVFDETGMPKERFSAKCLPNSPCSLEIQATKLEDSAVYFCASSQFGWTGGDEQYFGPGTRLTVT.

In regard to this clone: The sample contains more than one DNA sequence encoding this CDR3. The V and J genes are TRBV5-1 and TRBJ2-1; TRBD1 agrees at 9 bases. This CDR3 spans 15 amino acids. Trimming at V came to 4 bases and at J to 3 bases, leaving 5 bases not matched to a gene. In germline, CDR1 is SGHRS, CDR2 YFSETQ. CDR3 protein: CASSPGQGVYNEQFF. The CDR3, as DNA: TGCGCCAGCAGCCCGGGACAGGGTGTCTACAATGAGCAGTTCTTC. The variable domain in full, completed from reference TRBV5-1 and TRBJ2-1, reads KAGVTQTPRYLIKTRGQQVTLSCSPISGHRSVSWYQQTPGQGLQFLFEYFSETQRNKGNFPGRFSGRQFSNSRSEMNVSTLELGDSALYLCASSPGQGVYNEQFFGPGTRLTVL.

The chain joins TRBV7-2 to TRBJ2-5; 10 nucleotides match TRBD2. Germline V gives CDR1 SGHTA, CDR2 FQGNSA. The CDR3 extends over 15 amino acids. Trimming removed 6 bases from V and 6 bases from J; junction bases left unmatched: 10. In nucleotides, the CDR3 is TGTGCCAGCAGATCAGCGGGGGGGCCGAGTCAGACCCAGTACTTC. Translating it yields CASRSAGGPSQTQYF.

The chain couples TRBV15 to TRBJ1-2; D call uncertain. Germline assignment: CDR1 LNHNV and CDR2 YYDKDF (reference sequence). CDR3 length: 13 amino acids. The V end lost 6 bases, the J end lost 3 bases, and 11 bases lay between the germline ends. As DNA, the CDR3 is TGTGCCACCAGGGGAGAGGTTGACTATGGCTACACCTTC. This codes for CATRGEVDYGYTF.

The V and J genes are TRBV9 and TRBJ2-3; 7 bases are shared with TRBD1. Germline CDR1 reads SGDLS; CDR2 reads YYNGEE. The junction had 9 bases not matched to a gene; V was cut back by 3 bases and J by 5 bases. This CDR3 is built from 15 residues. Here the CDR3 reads CASSARQGSRDTQYF. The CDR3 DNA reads TGTGCCAGCAGCGCTCGACAGGGATCTCGAGATACGCAGTATTTT.

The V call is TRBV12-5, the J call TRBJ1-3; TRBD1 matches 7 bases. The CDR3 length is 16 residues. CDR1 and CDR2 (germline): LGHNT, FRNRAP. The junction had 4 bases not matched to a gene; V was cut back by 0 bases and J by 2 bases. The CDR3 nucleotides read TGTGCTAGTGGTTTGGTACGGACAGGTCCTGGAAACACCATATATTTT. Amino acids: CASGLVRTGPGNTIYF.

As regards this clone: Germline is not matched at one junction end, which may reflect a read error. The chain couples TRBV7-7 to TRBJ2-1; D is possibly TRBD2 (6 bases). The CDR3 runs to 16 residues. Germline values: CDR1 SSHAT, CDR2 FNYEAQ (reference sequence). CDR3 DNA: TGTGCTAGCAGCTCGACCGGAGGGTTCTCCTACAATGAGCAGTTCTTC. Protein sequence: CASSSTGGFSYNEQFF.

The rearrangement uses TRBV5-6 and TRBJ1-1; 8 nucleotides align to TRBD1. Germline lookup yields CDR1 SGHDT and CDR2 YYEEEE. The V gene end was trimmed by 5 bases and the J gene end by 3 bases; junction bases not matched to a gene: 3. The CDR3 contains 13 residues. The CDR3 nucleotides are TGTGCCAGCAGTAGGACAGGGTACACTGAAGCTTTCTTT. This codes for CASSRTGYTEAFF.

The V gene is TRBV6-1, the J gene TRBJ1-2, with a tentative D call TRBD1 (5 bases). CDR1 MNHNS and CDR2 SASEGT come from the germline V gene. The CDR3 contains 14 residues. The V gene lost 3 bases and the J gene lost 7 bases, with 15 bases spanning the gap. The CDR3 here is CASSEGDWGFGYTF. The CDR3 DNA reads TGTGCCAGCAGTGAGGGGGACTGGGGCTTTGGCTACACCTTC.

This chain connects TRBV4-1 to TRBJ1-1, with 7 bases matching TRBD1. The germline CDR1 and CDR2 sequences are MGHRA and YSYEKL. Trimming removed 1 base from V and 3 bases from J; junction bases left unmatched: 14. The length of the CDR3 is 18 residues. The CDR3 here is CASSQVMGQGVEYTEAFF. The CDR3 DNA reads TGCGCCAGCAGCCAAGTAATGGGGCAGGGGGTTGAATACACTGAAGCTTTCTTT.

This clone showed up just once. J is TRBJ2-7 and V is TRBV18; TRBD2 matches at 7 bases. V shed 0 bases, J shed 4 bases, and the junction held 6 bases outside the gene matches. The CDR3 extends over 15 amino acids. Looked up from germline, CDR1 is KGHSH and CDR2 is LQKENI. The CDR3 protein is CASSPPSGGGYEQYF. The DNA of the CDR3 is TGTGCCAGCTCACCACCGAGTGGGGGGGGATACGAGCAGTACTTC.

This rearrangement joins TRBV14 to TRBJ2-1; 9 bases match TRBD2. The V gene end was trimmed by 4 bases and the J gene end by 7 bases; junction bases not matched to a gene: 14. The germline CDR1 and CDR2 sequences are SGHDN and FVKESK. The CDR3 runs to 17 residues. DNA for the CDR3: TGTGCCAGCAGCCGGAGATTAGCGGGGGCGGGGAGGAATGAGCAGTTCTTC. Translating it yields CASSRRLAGAGRNEQFF.

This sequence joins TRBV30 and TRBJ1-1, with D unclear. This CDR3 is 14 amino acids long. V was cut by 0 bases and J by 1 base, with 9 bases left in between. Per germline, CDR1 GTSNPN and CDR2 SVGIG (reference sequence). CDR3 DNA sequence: TGTGCCTGGAGTGTCGTGACGGGGAACACTGAAGCTTTCTTT. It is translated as CAWSVVTGNTEAFF.

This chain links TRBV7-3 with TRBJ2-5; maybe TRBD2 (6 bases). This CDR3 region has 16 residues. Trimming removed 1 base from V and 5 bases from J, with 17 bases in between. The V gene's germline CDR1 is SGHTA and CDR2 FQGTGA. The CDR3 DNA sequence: TGTGCCAGCAGCTTAAGTACGGCGAGTAGCGGCGAGACCCAGTACTTC. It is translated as CASSLSTASSGETQYF. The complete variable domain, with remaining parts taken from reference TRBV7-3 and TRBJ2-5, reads GAGVSQTPSNKVTEKGKYVELRCDPISGHTALYWYRQSLGQGPEFLIYFQGTGAADDSGLPNDRFFAVRPEGSVSTLKIQRTERGDSAVYLCASSLSTASSGETQYFGPGTRLLVL.

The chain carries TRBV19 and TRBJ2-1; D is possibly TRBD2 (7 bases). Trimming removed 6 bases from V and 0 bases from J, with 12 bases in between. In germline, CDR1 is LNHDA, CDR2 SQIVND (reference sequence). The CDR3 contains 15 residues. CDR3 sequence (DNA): TGTGCCAGTAGCGGAGGGGGGGTCTCCTACAATGAGCAGTTCTTC. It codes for CASSGGGVSYNEQFF.

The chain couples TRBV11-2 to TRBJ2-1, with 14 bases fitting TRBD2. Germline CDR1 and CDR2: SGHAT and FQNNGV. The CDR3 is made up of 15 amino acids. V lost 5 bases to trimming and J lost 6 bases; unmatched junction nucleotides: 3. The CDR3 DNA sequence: TGTGCCAGCAGCCCTGGACTAGCGGGGGGCAATGAGCAGTTCTTC. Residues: CASSPGLAGGNEQFF.

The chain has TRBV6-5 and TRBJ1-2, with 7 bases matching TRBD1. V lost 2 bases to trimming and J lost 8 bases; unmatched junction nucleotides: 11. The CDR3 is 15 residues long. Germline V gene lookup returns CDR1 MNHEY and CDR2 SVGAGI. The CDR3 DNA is TGTGCCAGCAGTTACGATGCTTGGGTAGGGGGCGGCTACACCTTC. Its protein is CASSYDAWVGGGYTF.